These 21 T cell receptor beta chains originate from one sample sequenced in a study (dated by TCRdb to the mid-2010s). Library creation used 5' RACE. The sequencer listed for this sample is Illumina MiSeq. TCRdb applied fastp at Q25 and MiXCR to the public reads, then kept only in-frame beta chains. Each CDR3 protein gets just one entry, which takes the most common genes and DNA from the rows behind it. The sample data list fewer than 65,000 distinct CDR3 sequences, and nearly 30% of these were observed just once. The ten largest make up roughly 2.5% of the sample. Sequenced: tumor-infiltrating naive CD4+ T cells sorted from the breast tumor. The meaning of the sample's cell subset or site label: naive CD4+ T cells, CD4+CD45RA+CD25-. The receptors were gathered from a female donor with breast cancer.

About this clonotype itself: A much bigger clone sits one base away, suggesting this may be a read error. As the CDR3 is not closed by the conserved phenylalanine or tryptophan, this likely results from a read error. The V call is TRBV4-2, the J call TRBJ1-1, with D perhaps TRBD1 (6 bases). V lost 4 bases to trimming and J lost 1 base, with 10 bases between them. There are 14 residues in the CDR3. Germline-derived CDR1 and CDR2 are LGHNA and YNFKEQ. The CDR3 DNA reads TGTGCCAGCAGCCGAACACAGGGGAACACTGAAGCTTTCATT. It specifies CASSRTQGNTEAFI.

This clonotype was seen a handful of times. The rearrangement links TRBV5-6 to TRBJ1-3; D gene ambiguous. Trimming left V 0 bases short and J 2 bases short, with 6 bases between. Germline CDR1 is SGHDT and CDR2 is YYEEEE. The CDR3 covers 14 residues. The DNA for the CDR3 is TGTGCCAGCAGCTTGGAGTCACCTGGAAACACCATATATTTT. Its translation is CASSLESPGNTIYF.

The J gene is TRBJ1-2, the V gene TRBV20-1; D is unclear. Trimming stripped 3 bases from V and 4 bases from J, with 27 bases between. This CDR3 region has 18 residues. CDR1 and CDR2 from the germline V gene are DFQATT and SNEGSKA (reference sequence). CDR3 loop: CSASDTQKRSTRLYGYTF. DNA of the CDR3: TGCAGTGCTAGCGACACCCAAAAGAGGTCCACCAGACTCTATGGCTACACCTTC.

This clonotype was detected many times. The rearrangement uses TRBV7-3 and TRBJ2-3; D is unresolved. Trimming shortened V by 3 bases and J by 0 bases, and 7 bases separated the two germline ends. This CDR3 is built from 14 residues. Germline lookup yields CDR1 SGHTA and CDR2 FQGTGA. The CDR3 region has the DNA TGTGCCAGCAGCTTTGATGCCAGCACAGATACGCAGTATTTT. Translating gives CASSFDASTDTQYF.

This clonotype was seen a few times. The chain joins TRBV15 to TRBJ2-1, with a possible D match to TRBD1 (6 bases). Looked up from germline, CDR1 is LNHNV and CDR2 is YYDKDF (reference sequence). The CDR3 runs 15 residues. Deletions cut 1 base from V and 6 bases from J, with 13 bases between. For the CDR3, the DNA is TGTGCCACCAGCAGAGTGGGGGCTGGGGGCAATGAGCAGTTCTTC. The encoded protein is CATSRVGAGGNEQFF.

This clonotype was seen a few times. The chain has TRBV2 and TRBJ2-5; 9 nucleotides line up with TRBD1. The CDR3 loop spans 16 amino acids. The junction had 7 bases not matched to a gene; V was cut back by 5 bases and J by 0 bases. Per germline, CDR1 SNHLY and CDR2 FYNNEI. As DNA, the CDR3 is TGTGCCAGCAGTAGATACAGGGGGCCGTACCAAGAGACCCAGTACTTC. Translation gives CASSRYRGPYQETQYF.

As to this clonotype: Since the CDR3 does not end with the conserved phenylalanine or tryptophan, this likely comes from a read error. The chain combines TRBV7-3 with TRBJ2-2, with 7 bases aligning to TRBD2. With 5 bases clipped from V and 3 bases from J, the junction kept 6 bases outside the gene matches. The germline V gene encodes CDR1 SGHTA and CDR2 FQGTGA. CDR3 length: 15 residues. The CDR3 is CASSLQRDDTGELFL. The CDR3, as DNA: TGTGCCAGCAGCCTCCAGCGGGATGACACCGGGGAGCTGTTTTTA.

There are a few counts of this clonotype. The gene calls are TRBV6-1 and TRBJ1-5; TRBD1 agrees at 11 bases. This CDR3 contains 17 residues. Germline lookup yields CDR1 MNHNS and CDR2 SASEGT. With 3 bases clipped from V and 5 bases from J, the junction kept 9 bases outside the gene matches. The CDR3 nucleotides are TGTGCCAGCAGTGAGCGTCTAGGACAGGGGGCATATCAGCCCCAGCATTTT. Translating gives CASSERLGQGAYQPQHF.

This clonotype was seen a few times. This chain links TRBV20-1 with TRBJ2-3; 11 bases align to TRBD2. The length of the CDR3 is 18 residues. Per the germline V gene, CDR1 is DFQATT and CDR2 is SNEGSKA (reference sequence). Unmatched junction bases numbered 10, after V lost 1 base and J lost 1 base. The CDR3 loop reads CSARGLAGGRGGTDTQYF. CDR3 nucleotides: TGCAGTGCTAGAGGGCTAGCGGGGGGCCGGGGAGGCACAGATACGCAGTATTTT.

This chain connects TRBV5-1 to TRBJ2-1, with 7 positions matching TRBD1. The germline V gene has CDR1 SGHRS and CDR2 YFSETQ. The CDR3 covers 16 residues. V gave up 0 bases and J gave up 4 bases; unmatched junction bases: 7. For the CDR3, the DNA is TGCGCCAGCAGCTTGGGGGACAGCAAGACATACAATGAGCAGTTCTTC. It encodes CASSLGDSKTYNEQFF.

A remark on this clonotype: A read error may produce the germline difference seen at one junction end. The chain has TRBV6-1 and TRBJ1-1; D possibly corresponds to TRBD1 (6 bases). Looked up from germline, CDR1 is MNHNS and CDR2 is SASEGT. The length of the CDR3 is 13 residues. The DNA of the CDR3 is TGTACCAGCAGGGACACAGAGAACACTGAAGCTTTCTTT. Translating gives CTSRDTENTEAFF.

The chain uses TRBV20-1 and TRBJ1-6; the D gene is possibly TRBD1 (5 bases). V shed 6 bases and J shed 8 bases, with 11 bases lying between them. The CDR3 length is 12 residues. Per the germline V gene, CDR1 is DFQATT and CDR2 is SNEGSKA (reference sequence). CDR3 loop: CSAQGGDSPLHF. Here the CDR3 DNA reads TGCAGTGCCCAGGGAGGGGATTCACCCCTCCACTTT.

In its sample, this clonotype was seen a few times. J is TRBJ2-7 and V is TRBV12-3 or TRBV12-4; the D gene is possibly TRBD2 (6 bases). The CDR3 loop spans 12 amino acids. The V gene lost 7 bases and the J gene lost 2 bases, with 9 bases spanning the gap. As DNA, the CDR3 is TGTGCCAGCAAGGGGAGGACCTACGAGCAGTACTTC. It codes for CASKGRTYEQYF.

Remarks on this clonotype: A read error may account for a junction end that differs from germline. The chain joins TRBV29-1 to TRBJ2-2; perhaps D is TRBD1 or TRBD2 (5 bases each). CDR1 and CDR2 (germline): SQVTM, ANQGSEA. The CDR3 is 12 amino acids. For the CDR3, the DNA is TGCAGCGTGCGACAGAACACCGGGGAGCTGGTTTTT. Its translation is CSVRQNTGELVF.

As DNA, the CDR3 is TGTGCCAGCTCACTGACTAGCGGGAGCAACGAGCAGTACTTC. Its translation: CASSLTSGSNEQYF. V usage is TRBV18 and J usage is TRBJ2-7, with TRBD2 matching 12 bases. The CDR3 sequence is 14 residues long. Trimming took 4 bases from V and 5 from J; bases not matched to a gene: 3. Germline values: CDR1 KGHSH, CDR2 LQKENI.

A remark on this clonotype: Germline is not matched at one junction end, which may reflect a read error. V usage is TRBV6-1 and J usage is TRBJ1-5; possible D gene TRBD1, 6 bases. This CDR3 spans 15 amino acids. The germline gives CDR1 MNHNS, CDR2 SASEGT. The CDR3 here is CASSARGHSNQPQHF. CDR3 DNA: TGTGCCAGTAGTGCCAGGGGTCATAGCAATCAGCCCCAGCATTTT.

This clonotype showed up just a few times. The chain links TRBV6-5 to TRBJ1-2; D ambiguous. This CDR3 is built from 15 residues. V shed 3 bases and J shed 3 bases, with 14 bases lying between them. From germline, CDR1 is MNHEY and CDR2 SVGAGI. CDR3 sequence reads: CASSYGDRAYYGYTF. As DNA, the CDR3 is TGTGCCAGCAGTTATGGAGACCGGGCCTACTATGGCTACACCTTC.

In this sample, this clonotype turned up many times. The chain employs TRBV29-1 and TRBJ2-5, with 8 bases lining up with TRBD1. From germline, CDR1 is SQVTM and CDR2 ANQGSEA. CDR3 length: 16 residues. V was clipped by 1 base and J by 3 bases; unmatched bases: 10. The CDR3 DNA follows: TGCAGCGTTGAAGCTCTCCAGGGGGCTCTGAAAGAGACCCAGTACTTC. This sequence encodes CSVEALQGALKETQYF.

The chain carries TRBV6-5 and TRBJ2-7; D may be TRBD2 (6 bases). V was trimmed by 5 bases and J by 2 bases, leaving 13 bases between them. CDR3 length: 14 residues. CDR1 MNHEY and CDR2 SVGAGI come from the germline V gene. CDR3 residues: CASSRGAQTYEQYF. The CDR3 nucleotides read TGTGCCAGCAGTCGCGGGGCCCAGACCTACGAGCAGTACTTC.

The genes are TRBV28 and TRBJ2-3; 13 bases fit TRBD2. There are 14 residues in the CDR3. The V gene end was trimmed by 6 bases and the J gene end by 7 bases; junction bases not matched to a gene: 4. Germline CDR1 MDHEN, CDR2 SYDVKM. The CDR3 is CASRGTSGENTQYF. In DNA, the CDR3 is TGTGCCAGCAGGGGGACTAGCGGGGAGAATACGCAGTATTTT.

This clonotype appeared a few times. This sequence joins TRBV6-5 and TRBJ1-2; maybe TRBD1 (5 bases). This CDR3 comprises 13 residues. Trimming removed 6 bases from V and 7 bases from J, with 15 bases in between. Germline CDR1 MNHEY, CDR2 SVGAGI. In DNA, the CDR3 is TGTGCCAGCAGGGATTCAGGGTTTAGTGGCTACACCTTC. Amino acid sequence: CASRDSGFSGYTF.